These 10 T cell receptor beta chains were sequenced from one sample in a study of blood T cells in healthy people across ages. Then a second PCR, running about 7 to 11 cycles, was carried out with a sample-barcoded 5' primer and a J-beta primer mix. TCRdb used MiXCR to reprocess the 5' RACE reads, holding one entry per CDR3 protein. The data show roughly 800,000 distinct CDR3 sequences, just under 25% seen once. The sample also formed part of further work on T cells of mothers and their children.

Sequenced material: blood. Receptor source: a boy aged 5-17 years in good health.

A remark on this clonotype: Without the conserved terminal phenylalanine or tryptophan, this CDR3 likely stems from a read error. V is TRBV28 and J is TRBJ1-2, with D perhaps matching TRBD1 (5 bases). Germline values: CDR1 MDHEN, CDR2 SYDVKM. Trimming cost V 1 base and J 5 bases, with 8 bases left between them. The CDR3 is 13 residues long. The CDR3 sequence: CASSLSGQYGYTL. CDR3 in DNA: TGTGCCAGCAGTTTATCGGGGCAGTATGGCTACACCCTC.

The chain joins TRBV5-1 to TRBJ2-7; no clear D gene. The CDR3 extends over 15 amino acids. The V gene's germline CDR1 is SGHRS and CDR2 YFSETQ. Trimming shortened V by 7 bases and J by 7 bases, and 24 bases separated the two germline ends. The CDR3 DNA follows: TGCGCCAGCGGATCCTTTGCAGGCACTCCTGGGGAGCAGTACTTC. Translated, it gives CASGSFAGTPGEQYF. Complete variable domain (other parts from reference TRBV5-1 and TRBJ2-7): KAGVTQTPRYLIKTRGQQVTLSCSPISGHRSVSWYQQTPGQGLQFLFEYFSETQRNKGNFPGRFSGRQFSNSRSEMNVSTLELGDSALYLCASGSFAGTPGEQYFGPGTRLTVT.

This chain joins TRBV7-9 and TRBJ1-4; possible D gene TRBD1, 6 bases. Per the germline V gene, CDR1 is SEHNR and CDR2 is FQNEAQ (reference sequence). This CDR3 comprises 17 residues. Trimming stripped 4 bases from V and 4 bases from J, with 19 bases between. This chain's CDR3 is CASSSQARGDNNEKLFF. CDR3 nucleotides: TGTGCCAGCAGCTCACAGGCTCGGGGGGACAATAATGAAAAACTGTTTTTT.

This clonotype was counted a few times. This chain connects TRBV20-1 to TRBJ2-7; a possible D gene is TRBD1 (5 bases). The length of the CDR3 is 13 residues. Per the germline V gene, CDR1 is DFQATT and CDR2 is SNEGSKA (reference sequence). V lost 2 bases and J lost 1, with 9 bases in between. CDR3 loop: CSARPGASYEQYF. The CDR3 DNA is TGCAGTGCTAGACCTGGGGCATCCTACGAGCAGTACTTC.

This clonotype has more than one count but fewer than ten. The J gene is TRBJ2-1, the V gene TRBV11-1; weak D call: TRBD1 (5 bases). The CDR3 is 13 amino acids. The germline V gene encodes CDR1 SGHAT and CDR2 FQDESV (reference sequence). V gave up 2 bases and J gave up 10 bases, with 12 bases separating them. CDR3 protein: CASSLLQGWEQFF. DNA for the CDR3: TGTGCCAGCAGCTTACTCCAGGGTTGGGAGCAGTTCTTC.

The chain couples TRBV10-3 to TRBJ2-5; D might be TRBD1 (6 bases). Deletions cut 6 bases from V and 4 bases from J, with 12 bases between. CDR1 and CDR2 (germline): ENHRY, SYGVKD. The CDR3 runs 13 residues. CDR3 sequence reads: CAISPGQRETQYF. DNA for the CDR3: TGTGCCATCAGCCCCGGACAGAGAGAGACCCAGTACTTC.

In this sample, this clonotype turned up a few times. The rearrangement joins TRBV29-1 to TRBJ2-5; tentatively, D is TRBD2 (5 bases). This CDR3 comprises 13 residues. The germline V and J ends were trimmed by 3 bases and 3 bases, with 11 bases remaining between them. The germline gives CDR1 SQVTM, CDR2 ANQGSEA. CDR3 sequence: CSVEGAIKETQYF. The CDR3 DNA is TGCAGCGTTGAGGGAGCGATCAAAGAGACCCAGTACTTC.

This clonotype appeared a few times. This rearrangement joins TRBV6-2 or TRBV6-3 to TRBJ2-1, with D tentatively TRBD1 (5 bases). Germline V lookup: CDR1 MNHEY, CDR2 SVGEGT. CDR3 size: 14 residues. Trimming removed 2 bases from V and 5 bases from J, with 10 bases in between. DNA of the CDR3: TGTGCCAGCAGTTACGGGGCAGGGAACAATGAGCAGTTCTTC. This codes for CASSYGAGNNEQFF.

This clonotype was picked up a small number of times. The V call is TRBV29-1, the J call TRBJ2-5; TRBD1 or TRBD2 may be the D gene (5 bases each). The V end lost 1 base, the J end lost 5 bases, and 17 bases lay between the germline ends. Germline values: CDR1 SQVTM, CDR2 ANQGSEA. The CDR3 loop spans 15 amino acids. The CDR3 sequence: CSVEAAGSMVETQYF. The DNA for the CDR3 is TGCAGCGTTGAAGCCGCAGGGAGTATGGTGGAGACCCAGTACTTC.

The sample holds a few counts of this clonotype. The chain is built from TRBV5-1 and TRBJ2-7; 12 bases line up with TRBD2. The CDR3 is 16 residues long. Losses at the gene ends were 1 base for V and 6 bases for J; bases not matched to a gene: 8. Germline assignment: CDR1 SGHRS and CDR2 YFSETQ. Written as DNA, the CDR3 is TGCGCCAGCAGCTTGATCACGACTAGCGGGAGAGGCGAGCAGTACTTC. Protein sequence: CASSLITTSGRGEQYF. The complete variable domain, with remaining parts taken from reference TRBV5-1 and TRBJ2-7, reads KAGVTQTPRYLIKTRGQQVTLSCSPISGHRSVSWYQQTPGQGLQFLFEYFSETQRNKGNFPGRFSGRQFSNSRSEMNVSTLELGDSALYLCASSLITTSGRGEQYFGPGTRLTVT.